This TCR beta chain was identified in a study of cytomegalovirus exposure and HLA in healthy donors (dated by TCRdb to 2017 to 2019). Turning to the overall study: In an earlier analysis of some 550 of the donors, about 260 Gb of sequence data and 95 million to 130 million unique TCR beta sequences from roughly 180 million T cells were reported. In addition to the first cohort of several hundred subjects, a separate validation cohort of 100 to 150 different subjects was used. Roughly 300 gigabases of sequencing data and tens of millions of unique TCR sequences were included in an early release covering several hundred HLA-typed donors. In an earlier analysis of roughly 580 of the donors, high-throughput TCR beta sequencing was used to judge whether each TCR beta V gene segment behaved as functional or pseudogenic. HLA typing included class I and class II loci at four-digit resolution. Five DR-DQ haplotypes were treated as single units for association and clustering because of strong linkage in the cohort. The later analysis used no new phenotypic data to find candidate immune exposures, relying instead on TCR beta sequences and their occurrence across donors. Donor age, sex, ethnicity and CMV serostatus were compiled alongside the repertoire data. Typing coverage varied by locus: 629-630 donors for A, B, C, DRB1 and DQB1; approximately 560 for DQA1; around 610 for DPA1; 450 to 480 for DPB1. The study used immunosequencing to profile the T cell repertoires of approximately 630 subjects and linked those repertoires to cytomegalovirus serostatus. The aim of the study was to test whether cataloging public T cell receptors could identify signatures of past pathogen exposure. Among the roughly 400 genotyped donors, around 79% belonged to the genetic ancestry cluster associated with self-reported Caucasian donors. A later genetic analysis used genome-wide SNP genotypes for about 55% of the 666 donors, treating that subset as a discovery cohort. Every repertoire in the discovery cohort had been generated on one and the same sequencing platform. In a later analysis, previously published TCR beta repertoires from roughly 710 donors were re-analyzed and high-resolution HLA genotyping was added so that TCR occurrence patterns could be studied. High-throughput TCR immunosequencing, statistical association of individual TCRs with disease status, and machine learning were combined to predict cytomegalovirus infection status. Among several hundred genotyped donors of the cohort, an average of approximately 240,000 unique TCR beta nucleotide sequences was sequenced per donor, of which about 19% were non-productive. Summary of the overall study and its limitations: In vitro tests confirmed that a few of the cytomegalovirus-associated TCR beta chains recognize cytomegalovirus antigens. According to the authors, the approach could potentially be generalized to other disease states and immunological phenotypes. Broadly in line with IMGT annotations, most TCR beta V segments showed up in productive rearrangements about 87% or about 30% of the time in an earlier analysis of approximately 600 of the donors. In a later analysis, several top co-occurrence clusters were reported to appear linked to parvovirus B19, influenza, CMV and Epstein-Barr virus. A later genetic analysis reported fewer N-insertions in productive TCRs among donors in an Asian-associated ancestry cluster than the approximately 670-donor mean. CMV serostatus was the only immune exposure information available for the cohort. In a later genetic analysis, a missense DCLRE1C variant was associated with V-gene and J-gene trimming of TCR beta chains, and the association was replicated in an independent cohort. Most TCR sequences were observed very rarely across donors, whereas some public TCRs were present in many individuals. Compared with equally common non-associated chains, HLA-associated TCR beta chains in a later analysis were more clonally expanded and had lower generation probabilities. A further reported finding was that TCR beta sequences accurately predicted the HLA-A and HLA-B alleles for most subjects in the first cohort. Because counts were too low, seventeen rarely observed V segments, including chromosome 9 orphons, were excluded from the earlier analysis of roughly 580 of the donors. Presence/absence analyses assumed roughly uniform sequencing depth across donors, an assumption that may not hold. In a later analysis, most CMV-associated TCR beta chains were found to appear HLA-restricted, with HLA associations seemingly driven largely by CMV exposure. A group of highly shared sequence variants was considered likely to be a technical artifact of the sequencing pipeline. The study listed approximately 150 TCR beta chains as associated with cytomegalovirus. The classifier was reported to diagnose cytomegalovirus status with high specificity and sensitivity in both the original cohort and the validation cohort. When HLA alleles, especially DR and DQ, strongly co-occurred, attributing TCR associations to individual alleles was difficult. According to a later analysis, TCR association rates differed among HLA loci, with DRB1 alleles showing the most associated TCRs and HLA-C alleles showing the fewest. Only TCR beta chains were sequenced in this cohort, and the absence of alpha or paired-chain data limited detectable features. Because some donors lacked HLA typing at each locus, the association tests relied only on the typed subset. Correlated functional status among segregating V segments might be attributable to linkage disequilibrium, but an unknown experimental factor could not be ruled out. A later analysis associated 17,000 or so TCR beta sequences with specific HLA alleles at a false discovery rate of 0.05.

Library preparation employed the immunoSEQ multiplex PCR assay. A mixture of 60 forward primers for TCR Vbeta segments and 13 reverse primers for TCR Jbeta segments was used in the multiplex PCR. The CDR3 region of rearranged TCR beta genes was amplified from genomic DNA with a multiplex PCR assay. The Illumina HiSeq System was used to sequence the amplified TCR beta libraries as 87-base-pair reads. In the original analysis: In a later analysis, roughly 80 million unique TCR beta chains were counted across the approximately 640 repertoires, and around 10 million of these chains were shared by at least two donors. Raw reads were error-corrected and collapsed into unique sequences with a nearest-neighbor algorithm that merged closely related sequences to remove PCR and sequencing errors. V, D and J gene segments were assigned by aligning CDR3 sequences to IMGT reference sequences. Each retained sequence needed at least a six-nucleotide match to both a V gene segment and a J gene segment. A rearrangement was called productive if the CDR3 had no stop codons and remained in frame with V and J, and every other rearrangement was called non-productive. CDR3 was defined according to IMGT convention as the region running from the second conserved V-encoded cysteine to the conserved J-encoded phenylalanine. In an earlier analysis of just under 600 of the donors, sequences lacking an unambiguous match to a single V gene segment were excluded. An earlier analysis of some 500 of the donors classified V segments as functional when productive rearrangements were above 56.7% and as segregating when the standard deviation between donors was above 5%. To diagnose cytomegalovirus status from the catalog of TCR beta chain sequences, a statistical classification framework was built. A later analysis assigned V and J genes by comparing TCR nucleotide sequences with IMGT/GENE-DB human TR gene sequences. A later analysis assigned CDR3 sequences and most-parsimonious VDJ recombination scenarios with the TCRdist pipeline. A later analysis defined each TCR beta chain by its CDR3 amino acid sequence plus V-gene family, and excluded reads lacking a unique V-gene family. As a way to deal with suspected cross-contamination and a sequencing artifact, a later analysis dropped over 550 nucleotide sequences that were highly shared and had low generation probability. A later analysis calculated a clonal expansion index for each public chain from normalized within-repertoire ranks of inferred template counts. Generation probabilities in a later analysis came from a VDJ recombination model fitted to out-of-frame rearrangements, and those results were checked against IGoR. In a later analysis, hypergeometric tests were used to score TCR-TCR, TCR-HLA and TCR-CMV co-occurrence, with a repertoire-size bias correction applied to TCR pairs. In a later analysis, false discovery rates were estimated by permuting HLA or CMV assignments 20 times. A later analysis grouped co-occurring TCRs with DBSCAN, adding TCRdist sequence similarity when clustering within HLA-allele-positive subsets. Repertoires with fewer than 30,000 or more than 120,000 public chains were left out of co-occurrence clustering, as were five repertoires with anomalous nucleotide sharing. TCRdb provides this immuneACCESS table in a form limited to in-frame rearrangements. Some clones are lacking; in checked studies, under half of them reflect an unresolved V gene, and why the rest are absent is not known. V and J calls plus clone size are reproduced from that table; the DNA served to infer D and trimming. The sample profile shows around 220,000 clones; 70% to 80% of them were found once. Roughly 0.22% of the sample is in the top ten clones.

The cohort consisted of 600 to 750 healthy bone marrow donors. All cohort members were sampled while nominally healthy, although unrecorded immune exposures were likely present. The donor tested CMV seronegative and was one of the 352 seronegative cohort members. A peripheral blood sample was provided by each donor, and peripheral blood mononuclear cells were used for TCR beta sequencing. Genomic DNA extraction from the blood cell samples was performed with the Qiagen DNeasy Blood Extraction Kit. With regard to this clone: No antigen is known for it. Per-base qualities were not stored, and no clone one base away is much larger.

The clonotype comes from a girl aged 2-10 years in good health and CMV-seronegative. Sequenced material: PBMCs.

The DNA sequence is TGTGCCAGCAGTGAACCGGGTGTACTAGTCGGCAATGAGCAGTTCTTC. Translated, it gives CASSEPGVLVGNEQFF. The V gene is TRBV25-1 and the J gene is TRBJ2-1; D gene: possibly TRBD2, on 5 matching bases. At the junction V is shortened by 2 bases and J by 6 bases, with 17 bases in between. CDR1 and CDR2, per the germline V gene, are MGHDK and SYGVNS. The CDR3 runs 16 amino acids, cysteine and phenylalanine included. CDR3 DNA only is kept here, 48 bases in frame from base 1.